This T cell receptor beta chain was identified in a study of response to subunit inactivated influenza vaccine. Study observations and caveats: Authors suggested seasonal influenza vaccinations each recruit few new T cells.

TCRdb re-derived calls from the RT-PCR reads in MiXCR, one entry per CDR3 protein. The data hold about 180,000 distinct CDR3 sequences, with around 9.2% observed a single time. Trimming removed 4 bases at V and 6 bases at J, with 20 bases between. The CDR3 totals 15 residues. The germline gives CDR1 SGHRS, CDR2 YFSETQ. In the case of this clonotype: No antigen is known for it.

The V gene is TRBV5-1, the J gene TRBJ2-7; D is perhaps TRBD1 (6 bases). This TCR derives from a man between 50 and 59 years old who received an inactivated influenza vaccine. Sequencing was performed on non-naive T cells sorted from PBMCs, taken on the day of vaccination. The CDR3 DNA reads TGCGCCAGCAGCCGTGGAACCCCAGGGGTAAGCGAGCAGTACTTC. It encodes CASSRGTPGVSEQYF.